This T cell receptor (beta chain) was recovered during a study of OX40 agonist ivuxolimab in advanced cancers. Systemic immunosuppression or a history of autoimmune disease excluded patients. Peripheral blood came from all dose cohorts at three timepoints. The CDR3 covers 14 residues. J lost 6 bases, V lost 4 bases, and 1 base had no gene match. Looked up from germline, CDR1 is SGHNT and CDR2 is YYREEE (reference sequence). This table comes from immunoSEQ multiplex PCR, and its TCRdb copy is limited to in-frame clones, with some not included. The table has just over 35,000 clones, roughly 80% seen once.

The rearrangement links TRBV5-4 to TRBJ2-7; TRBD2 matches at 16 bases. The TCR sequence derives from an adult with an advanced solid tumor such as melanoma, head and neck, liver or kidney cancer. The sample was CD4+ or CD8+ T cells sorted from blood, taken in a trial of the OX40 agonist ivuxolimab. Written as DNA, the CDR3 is TGTGCCAGCAGCGGGACTAGCGGGAGGGTCGAGCAGTACTTC. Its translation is CASSGTSGRVEQYF.